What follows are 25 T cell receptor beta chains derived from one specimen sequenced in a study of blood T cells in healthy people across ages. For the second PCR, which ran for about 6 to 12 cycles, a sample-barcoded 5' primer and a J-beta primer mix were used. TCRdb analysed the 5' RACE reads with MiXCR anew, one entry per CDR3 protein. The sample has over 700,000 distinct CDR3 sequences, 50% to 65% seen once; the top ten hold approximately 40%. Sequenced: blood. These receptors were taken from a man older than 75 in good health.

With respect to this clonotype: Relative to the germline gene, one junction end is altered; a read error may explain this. CDR3 nucleotides: TGTGTCAGCAGCCCGGGACTAGCGGGAGCATATGAGCAGTTCTTC. Amino acid sequence: CVSSPGLAGAYEQFF. The chain uses TRBV3-1 and TRBJ2-1, with 14 bases identical to TRBD2. CDR1 LGHDT and CDR2 YNNKEL come from the germline V gene (reference sequence). The CDR3 is 15 amino acids.

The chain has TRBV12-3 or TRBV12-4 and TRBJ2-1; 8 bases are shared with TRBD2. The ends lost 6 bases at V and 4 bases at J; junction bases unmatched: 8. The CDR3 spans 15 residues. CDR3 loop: CASSPAGTSYNEQFF. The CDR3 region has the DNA TGTGCCAGCAGCCCTGCCGGGACTAGTTACAATGAGCAGTTCTTC.

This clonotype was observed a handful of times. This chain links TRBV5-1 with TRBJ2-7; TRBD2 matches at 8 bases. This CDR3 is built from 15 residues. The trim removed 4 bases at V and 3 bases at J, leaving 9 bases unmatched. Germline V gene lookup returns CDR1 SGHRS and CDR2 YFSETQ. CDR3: CASSPREGLDYEQYF. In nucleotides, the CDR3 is TGCGCCAGCAGCCCCCGGGAGGGGTTGGACTACGAGCAGTACTTC.

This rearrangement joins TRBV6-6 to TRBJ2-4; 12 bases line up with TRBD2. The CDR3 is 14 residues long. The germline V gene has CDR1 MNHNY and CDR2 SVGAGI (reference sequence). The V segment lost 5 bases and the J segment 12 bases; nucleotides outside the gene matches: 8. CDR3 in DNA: TGTGCCAGCAGTCCCGGGACTAGCGGGCCCTCTCAGTACTTC. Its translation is CASSPGTSGPSQYF.

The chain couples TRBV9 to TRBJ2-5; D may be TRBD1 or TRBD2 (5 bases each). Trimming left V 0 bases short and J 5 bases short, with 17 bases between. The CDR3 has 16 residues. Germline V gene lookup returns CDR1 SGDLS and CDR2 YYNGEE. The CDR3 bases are TGTGCCAGCAGCGTAGGGGGCGGTGGGGGTTTGGAGACCCAGTACTTC. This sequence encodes CASSVGGGGGLETQYF.

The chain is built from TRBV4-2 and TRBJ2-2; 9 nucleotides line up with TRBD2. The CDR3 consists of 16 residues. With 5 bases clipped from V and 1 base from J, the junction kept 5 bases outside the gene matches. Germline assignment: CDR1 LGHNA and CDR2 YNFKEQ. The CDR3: CASSARRGGNTGELFF. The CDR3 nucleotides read TGTGCCAGCAGCGCCCGGCGGGGGGGGAACACCGGGGAGCTGTTTTTT.

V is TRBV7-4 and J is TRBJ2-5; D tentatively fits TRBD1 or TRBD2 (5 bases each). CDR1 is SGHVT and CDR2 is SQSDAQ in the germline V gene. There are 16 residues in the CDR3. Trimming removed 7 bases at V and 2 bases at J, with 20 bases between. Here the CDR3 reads CASITSIRDAQETQYF. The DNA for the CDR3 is TGTGCCAGCATCACCTCGATCCGGGACGCACAAGAGACCCAGTACTTC.

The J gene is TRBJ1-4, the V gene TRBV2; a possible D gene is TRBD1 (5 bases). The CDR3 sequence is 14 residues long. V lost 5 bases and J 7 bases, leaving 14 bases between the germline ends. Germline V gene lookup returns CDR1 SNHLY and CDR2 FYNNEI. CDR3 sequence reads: CASSPQGYTEKLFF. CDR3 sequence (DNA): TGTGCCAGCAGTCCGCAGGGTTACACTGAAAAACTGTTTTTT.

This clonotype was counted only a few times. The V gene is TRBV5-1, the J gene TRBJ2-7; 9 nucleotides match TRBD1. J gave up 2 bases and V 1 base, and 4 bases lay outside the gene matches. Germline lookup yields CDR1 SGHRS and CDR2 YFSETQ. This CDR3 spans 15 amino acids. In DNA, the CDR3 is TGCGCCAGCAGCTTGAGTCGGACAGGGGCCTACGAGCAGTACTTC. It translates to CASSLSRTGAYEQYF.

DNA of the CDR3: TGTGCCAGCAGCGCGGGGGCGGTCCCAGACGAGCAGTTCTTC. It encodes CASSAGAVPDEQFF. This chain connects TRBV7-2 to TRBJ2-1, with D perhaps TRBD2 (7 bases). CDR3 length: 14 residues. Germline CDR1 is SGHTA and CDR2 is FQGNSA. V lost 5 bases, J lost 10 bases, and 18 bases lay in between.

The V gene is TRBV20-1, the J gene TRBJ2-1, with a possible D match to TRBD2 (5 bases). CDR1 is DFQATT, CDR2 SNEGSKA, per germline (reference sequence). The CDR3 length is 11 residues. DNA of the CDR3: TGCAGCTTGAGGGTAGCCGATGAGCAGTTCTTC. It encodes CSLRVADEQFF.

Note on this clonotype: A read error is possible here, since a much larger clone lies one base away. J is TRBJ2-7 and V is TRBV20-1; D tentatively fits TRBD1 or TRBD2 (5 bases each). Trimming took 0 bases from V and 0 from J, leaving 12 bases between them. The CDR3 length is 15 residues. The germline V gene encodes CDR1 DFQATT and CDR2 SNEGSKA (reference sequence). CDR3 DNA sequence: TGCAGTGCTAGAGAGGGGGACGGAGTCTCCTACGAGCAGTACTTC. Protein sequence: CSAREGDGVSYEQYF.

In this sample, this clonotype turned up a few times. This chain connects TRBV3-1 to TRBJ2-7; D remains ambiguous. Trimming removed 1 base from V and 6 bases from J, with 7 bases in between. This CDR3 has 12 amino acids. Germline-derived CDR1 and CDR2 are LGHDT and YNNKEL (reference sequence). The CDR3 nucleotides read TGTGCCAGCAGCCAAGGACGGACCGAGCAGTACTTC. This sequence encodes CASSQGRTEQYF.

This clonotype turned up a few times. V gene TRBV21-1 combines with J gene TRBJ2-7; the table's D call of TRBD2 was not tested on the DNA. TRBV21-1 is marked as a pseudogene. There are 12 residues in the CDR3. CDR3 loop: CASSGGKWEQYF. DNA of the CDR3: TGTGCCAGCAGCGGCGGGAAGTGGGAGCAGTACTTC.

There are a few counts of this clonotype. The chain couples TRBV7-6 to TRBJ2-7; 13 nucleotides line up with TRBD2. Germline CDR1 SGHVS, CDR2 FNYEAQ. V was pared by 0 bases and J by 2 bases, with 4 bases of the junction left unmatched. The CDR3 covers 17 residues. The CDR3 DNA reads TGTGCCAGCAGCTTAGCAGCGGGACTAGCGGGGACCTACGAGCAGTACTTC. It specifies CASSLAAGLAGTYEQYF. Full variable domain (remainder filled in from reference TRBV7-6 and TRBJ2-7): GAGVSQSPRYKVTKRGQDVALRCDPISGHVSLYWYRQALGQGPEFLTYFNYEAQQDKSGLPNDRFSAERPEGSISTLTIQRTEQRDSAMYRCASSLAAGLAGTYEQYFGPGTRLTVT.

Written as DNA, the CDR3 is TGTGCCAGCAGCTTAGGGCTAGTTTTGGCTGAGCAGTTCTTC. Translating gives CASSLGLVLAEQFF. J is TRBJ2-1 and V is TRBV7-9; D unresolved. Germline CDR1 reads SEHNR; CDR2 reads FQNEAQ (reference sequence). Trimming stripped 1 base from V and 9 bases from J, with 13 bases between. The CDR3 length is 14 residues.

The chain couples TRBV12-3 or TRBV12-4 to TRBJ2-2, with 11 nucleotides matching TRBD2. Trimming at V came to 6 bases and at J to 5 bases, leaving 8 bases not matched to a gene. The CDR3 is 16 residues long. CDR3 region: CASRGTGLAVTGELFF. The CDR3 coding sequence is TGTGCCAGCAGGGGGACGGGACTAGCGGTTACCGGGGAGCTGTTTTTT.

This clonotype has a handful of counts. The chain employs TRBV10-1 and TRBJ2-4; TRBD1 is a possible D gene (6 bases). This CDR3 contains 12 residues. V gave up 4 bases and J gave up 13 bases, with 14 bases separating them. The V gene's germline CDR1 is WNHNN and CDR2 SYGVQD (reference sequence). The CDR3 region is CASSGTDEEQYF. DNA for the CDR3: TGCGCCAGCAGTGGGACAGATGAGGAGCAGTACTTC.

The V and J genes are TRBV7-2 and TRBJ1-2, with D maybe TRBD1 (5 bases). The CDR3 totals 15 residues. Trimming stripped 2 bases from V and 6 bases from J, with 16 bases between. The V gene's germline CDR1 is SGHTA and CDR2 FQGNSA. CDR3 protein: CASSLRVQGFDGYTF. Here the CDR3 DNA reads TGTGCCAGCAGCTTACGGGTGCAGGGTTTCGATGGCTACACCTTC.

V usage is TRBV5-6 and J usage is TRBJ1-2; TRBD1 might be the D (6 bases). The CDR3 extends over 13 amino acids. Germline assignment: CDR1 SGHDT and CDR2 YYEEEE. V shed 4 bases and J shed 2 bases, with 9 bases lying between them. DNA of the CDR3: TGTGCCAGCAGCGAAGGACAGAACTATGGCTACACCTTC. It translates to CASSEGQNYGYTF.

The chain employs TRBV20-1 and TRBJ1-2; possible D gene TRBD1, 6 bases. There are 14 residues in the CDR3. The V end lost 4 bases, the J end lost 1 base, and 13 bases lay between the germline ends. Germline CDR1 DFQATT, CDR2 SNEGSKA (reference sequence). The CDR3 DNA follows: TGCAGTGCTACGGAGCAGGGGATTAACTATGGCTACACCTTC. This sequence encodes CSATEQGINYGYTF.

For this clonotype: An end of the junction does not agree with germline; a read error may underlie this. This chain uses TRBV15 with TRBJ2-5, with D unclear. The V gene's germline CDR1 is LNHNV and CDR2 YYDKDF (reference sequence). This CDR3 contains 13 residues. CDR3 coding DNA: TGTACCACCAGCATGGATCAACAAGAGACCCAGTACTTC. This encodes CTTSMDQQETQYF. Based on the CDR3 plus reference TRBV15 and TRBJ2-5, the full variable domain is DAMVIQNPRYQVTQFGKPVTLSCSQTLNHNVMYWYQQKSSQAPKLLFHYYDKDFNNEADTPDNFQSRRPNTSFCFLDIRSPGLGDTAMYLCTTSMDQQETQYFGPGTRLLVL.

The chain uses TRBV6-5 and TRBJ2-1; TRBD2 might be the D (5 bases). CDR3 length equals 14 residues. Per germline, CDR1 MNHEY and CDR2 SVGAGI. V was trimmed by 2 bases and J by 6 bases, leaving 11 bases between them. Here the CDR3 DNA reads TGTGCCAGCAGTTACGCCGGGAAGGCCAATGAGCAGTTCTTC. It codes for CASSYAGKANEQFF.

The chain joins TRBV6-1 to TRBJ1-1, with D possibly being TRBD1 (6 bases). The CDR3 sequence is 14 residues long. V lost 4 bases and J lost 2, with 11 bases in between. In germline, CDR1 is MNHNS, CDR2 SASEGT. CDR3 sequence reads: CASSADRTNTEAFF. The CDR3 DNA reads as TGTGCCAGCAGTGCAGACAGGACTAACACTGAAGCTTTCTTT.

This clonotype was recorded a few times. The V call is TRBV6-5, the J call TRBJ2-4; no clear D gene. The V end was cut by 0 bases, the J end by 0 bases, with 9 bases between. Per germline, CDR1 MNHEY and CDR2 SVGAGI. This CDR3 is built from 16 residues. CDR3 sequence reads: CASSYSTGLAKNIQYF. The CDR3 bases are TGTGCCAGCAGTTACTCAACGGGTCTAGCCAAAAACATTCAGTACTTC.